The clone carrying this T cell receptor (beta chain) has ten or more counts. The source of the sample is a study of regulatory T cells in long-lasting Graves disease. Time point described: newly diagnosed GD, antithyroid drugs for less than 3 months. TCR sequences were obtained from RNA taken from PBMCs. Arm-PCR of CDR3 regions and iRepertoire HTBI primers were the basis on which TCR beta libraries were built. TCRdb passed the multiplex PCR reads through MiXCR, listing each CDR3 protein once. The data show a few hundred thousand distinct CDR3 sequences, 12% seen once. Trimming cost V 0 bases and J 3 bases; bases outside gene matches: 3. The CDR3 contains 16 residues. CDR1 SGHAT and CDR2 FQNNGV come from the germline V gene. These records were also assigned to another study, of T cells in Graves' hyperthyroidism and ophthalmopathy.

The receptor comes from a young woman with Graves disease. The source material was peripheral blood mononuclear cells (PBMCs), sampled at new diagnosis, from a patient treated with antithyroid drugs. The J gene is TRBJ2-1, the V gene TRBV11-2; 9 bases line up with TRBD2. The chain's CDR3 is CASSLEAGGGYNEQFF. The CDR3 DNA sequence: TGTGCCAGCAGCTTAGAAGCGGGAGGCGGCTACAATGAGCAGTTCTTC.